This entry lists 8 T cell receptor beta chains sequenced from one sample in a study of T-cell reconstitution after alpha-beta-depleted transplantation in children (dated by TCRdb to 2016 to 2018). The library was built by means of PCR. The sample was run on an Illumina HiSeq 2500. TCR libraries were prepared with molecular barcoding, using unique molecular identifiers to normalize TCRbeta repertoire quantification. TCRdb's own reprocessing of the public reads used fastp at Q25 and MiXCR and kept productive beta chains. Rows with one shared CDR3 protein collapse into an entry with the most common genes and DNA. A total of more than 550,000 distinct CDR3 sequences appear in this sample, roughly a tenth of them only once. The biggest ten clones account for less than 5% of the sample. The sequencing used PBMCs from the stem cell graft donor, collected from the stem cell graft. The receptors come from a human donor who donated a stem cell graft to a child with acute myeloid leukemia.

This clonotype was seen ten or more times. The V gene is TRBV6-2 or TRBV6-3, the J gene TRBJ2-5, with D perhaps TRBD2 (6 bases). The V gene's germline CDR1 is MNHEY and CDR2 SVGEGT. V was shortened by 6 bases and J by 3 bases, with 17 bases between the two germline ends. The CDR3 consists of 15 residues. CDR3 coding DNA: TGTGCCAGCAGCTCTCCGGGACTCGGAAAAGAGACCCAGTACTTC. Protein product: CASSSPGLGKETQYF.

This clonotype was seen ten or more times. The chain has TRBV29-1 and TRBJ1-5; weak D call: TRBD1 (5 bases). This CDR3 comprises 13 residues. V lost 3 bases to trimming and J lost 6 bases, with 12 bases between them. CDR1 and CDR2 (germline): SQVTM, ANQGSEA. This CDR3 reads CSVDPGGGQPQHF. The CDR3 DNA reads TGCAGCGTTGACCCTGGGGGTGGTCAGCCCCAGCATTTT.

The table lists this clonotype with many counts. The chain employs TRBV6-5 and TRBJ2-7; D may be TRBD2 (6 bases). The V gene lost 5 bases and the J gene lost 2 bases, with 10 bases spanning the gap. The germline CDR1 and CDR2 sequences are MNHEY and SVGAGI. The CDR3 sequence is 13 residues long. The CDR3 loop is CASSTRTTYEQYF. The CDR3 DNA reads TGTGCCAGCAGTACGAGGACTACCTACGAGCAGTACTTC.

The gene calls are TRBV7-6 and TRBJ2-1, with TRBD2 matching 7 bases. J was trimmed by 6 bases and V by 4 bases; bases with no gene match: 9. The CDR3 sequence is 15 residues long. In germline, CDR1 is SGHVS, CDR2 FNYEAQ. The CDR3 region has the DNA TGTGCCAGCAGCTCCTCTAGCGGCCCCTTCAATGAGCAGTTCTTC. Encoded protein: CASSSSSGPFNEQFF.

The chain combines TRBV7-2 with TRBJ1-2, with 9 bases that match TRBD1. The junction had 9 bases not matched to a gene; V was cut back by 3 bases and J by 4 bases. This CDR3 is 16 amino acids long. From germline, CDR1 is SGHTA and CDR2 FQGNSA. The chain's CDR3 is CASSFIFRDRVYGYTF. In DNA form, the CDR3 reads TGTGCCAGCAGCTTCATATTCCGGGACAGGGTCTATGGCTACACCTTC.

This clonotype was seen only a few times. The V and J genes are TRBV4-3 and TRBJ2-7, with 10 bases fitting TRBD2. V shed 1 base and J 0 bases; nucleotides not matched to a gene: 9. Germline-derived CDR1 and CDR2 are LGHNA and YSLEER. The CDR3 is 18 residues long. The chain's CDR3 is CASSQGRTSGVSSYEQYF. For the CDR3, the DNA is TGCGCCAGCAGCCAAGGACGGACTAGCGGTGTAAGCTCCTACGAGCAGTACTTC.

This clonotype was picked up a small number of times. The junction and the germline gene differ at one end; a read error may be behind it. The V call is TRBV11-3, the J call TRBJ2-1; D assignment may be TRBD1 or TRBD2 (6 bases each). Per the germline V gene, CDR1 is SGHNT and CDR2 is YENEEA. This CDR3 spans 14 amino acids. The chain's CDR3 is CASSPGGSYNEQSF. CDR3 nucleotide sequence: TGTGCCAGCAGTCCCGGGGGCTCCTACAATGAGCAGTCCTTC.

This chain joins TRBV5-1 and TRBJ2-1; tentatively, D is TRBD2 (6 bases). The germline V gene has CDR1 SGHRS and CDR2 YFSETQ. With 6 bases removed from V and 10 bases from J, the gap between germline ends came to 23 bases. The CDR3 loop spans 15 amino acids. CDR3 in DNA: TGCGCCAGCAAGCGCTGGCCTAGCGACCTTGGGGAGCAGTTCTTC. Translated, it gives CASKRWPSDLGEQFF.